These 26 T cell receptor beta chains share one sample of origin, sequenced in a study of shared clonotypes between healthy human individuals. Clones were sequenced by immunoSEQ multiplex PCR, and TCRdb holds only the in-frame ones, with some missing. The sample has over a million clones, approximately 80% seen once. Sequencing was done on a sample of memory CD4+ T cells from PBMCs. Described subset: CD45RA-negative fraction. Source of these receptors: a man younger than 35 in good health. Some clones in this sample may be carry-over from other donors' samples.

The CDR3 nucleotides are TGTGCCAGCAGTGCCCGGGACAGGGACACTGAAGCTTTCTTT. The encoded protein is CASSARDRDTEAFF. The V and J genes are TRBV6-1 and TRBJ1-1; 9 bases are a match to TRBD1. Germline V lookup: CDR1 MNHNS, CDR2 SASEGT. With V trimmed by 4 bases and J by 3 bases, 3 bases remained unmatched. CDR3 length: 14 amino acids.

The rearrangement uses TRBV18 and TRBJ1-4, with D uncertain. Trimming stripped 8 bases from V and 0 bases from J, with 7 bases between. Germline V gene sequence: CDR1 KGHSH, CDR2 LQKENI. CDR3 length: 13 amino acids. The CDR3 region has the DNA TGTGCCAGCCGGGTTACAACTAATGAAAAACTGTTTTTT. Protein sequence: CASRVTTNEKLFF.

The chain couples TRBV10-3 to TRBJ1-2, with D perhaps matching TRBD1 (6 bases). This CDR3 is built from 13 residues. Per germline, CDR1 ENHRY and CDR2 SYGVKD. V lost 9 bases and J lost 3, with 14 bases in between. The CDR3 loop is CAIGGRTDYGYTF. The DNA of the CDR3 is TGTGCCATAGGGGGACGCACCGACTATGGCTACACCTTC.

The table lists this clone with a few counts. This chain joins TRBV4-1 and TRBJ2-7; TRBD1 matches 8 bases. Germline V gene sequence: CDR1 MGHRA, CDR2 YSYEKL. The V gene end was trimmed by 1 base and the J gene end by 2 bases; junction bases not matched to a gene: 7. This CDR3 has 16 amino acids. The CDR3 reads CASSQARQGTTYEQYF. In nucleotides, the CDR3 is TGCGCCAGCAGCCAAGCTAGACAGGGGACGACCTACGAGCAGTACTTC.

This sequence joins TRBV11-2 and TRBJ2-7; D is uncertain. CDR3 length equals 14 residues. Looked up from germline, CDR1 is SGHAT and CDR2 is FQNNGV. Trimming left V 5 bases short and J 0 bases short, with 11 bases between. The DNA of the CDR3 is TGTGCCAGCAGCCCCGACACAGCCTCCTACGAGCAGTACTTC. It translates to CASSPDTASYEQYF.

As for this clone: The sample contains more than one DNA sequence encoding this CDR3. The J gene is TRBJ1-2, the V gene TRBV2; D is possibly TRBD1 (5 bases). V was clipped by 8 bases and J by 4 bases, with 11 bases between them. The germline V gene encodes CDR1 SNHLY and CDR2 FYNNEI. The CDR3 is 12 amino acids. The CDR3 nucleotides are TGTGCCAGCCGGGGGGATGGCTATGGCTACACCTTC. Translated: CASRGDGYGYTF.

The chain employs TRBV28 and TRBJ1-2, with TRBD1 matching over 8 bases. There are 15 residues in the CDR3. Germline V gene lookup returns CDR1 MDHEN and CDR2 SYDVKM. J lost 4 bases, V lost 3 bases, and 7 bases had no gene match. The CDR3 DNA reads as TGTGCCAGCAGTTTTGGACAGGGAAACCCCTATGGCTACACCTTC. Translation gives CASSFGQGNPYGYTF.

V usage is TRBV18 and J usage is TRBJ2-2, with a tentative D call TRBD1 (6 bases). Trimming removed 3 bases at V and 2 bases at J, with 10 bases between. The CDR3 extends over 15 amino acids. CDR1 KGHSH and CDR2 LQKENI come from the germline V gene. CDR3: CASSPDRYNTGELFF. CDR3 in DNA: TGTGCCAGCTCACCCGACAGGTACAACACCGGGGAGCTGTTTTTT.

This clone was seen once. The genes are TRBV5-4 and TRBJ2-5; the D gene is possibly TRBD2 (6 bases). V lost 6 bases, J lost 4 bases, and 10 bases lay in between. The CDR3 is 12 amino acids. Per germline, CDR1 SGHNT and CDR2 YYREEE (reference sequence). The CDR3 DNA sequence: TGTGCCAGCACCCTGGGGGGAGAGACCCAGTACTTC. Translation gives CASTLGGETQYF.

To note about this clone: A read error is likely here: a far larger clone is one base away. Other nucleotide sequences in the sample specify the same CDR3. This sequence joins TRBV29-1 and TRBJ1-3, with D uncertain. Germline V CDR1 and CDR2: SQVTM, ANQGSEA. This CDR3 has 13 amino acids. CDR3 coding DNA: TGCAGCGTTGGGGGAGACTCTGGAAACACCATATACTTT. Protein product: CSVGGDSGNTIYF.

J is TRBJ1-5 and V is TRBV9; D is uncertain. The CDR3 runs 15 residues. Germline V gives CDR1 SGDLS, CDR2 YYNGEE. V dropped 3 bases and J dropped 6 bases, with 16 bases sitting between them. This CDR3 is CASSADGYGGQPQHF. In nucleotides, the CDR3 is TGTGCCAGCAGCGCGGACGGCTATGGAGGTCAGCCCCAGCATTTT.

V is TRBV28 and J is TRBJ1-2, with a weak D call TRBD1 (5 bases). Deletions cut 2 bases from V and 2 bases from J, with 15 bases between. Per the germline V gene, CDR1 is MDHEN and CDR2 is SYDVKM. The CDR3 has 16 amino acids. The CDR3 nucleotides are TGTGCCAGCAGTTTACACCTCGGGGGTAAGAACTATGGCTACACCTTC. Its protein product is CASSLHLGGKNYGYTF.

This clone was seen a single time. As DNA, the CDR3 is TGTGCCAGCAGCGACAACAGGGGCCTTTCTGGCTACACCTTC. It encodes CASSDNRGLSGYTF. This chain uses TRBV11-2 with TRBJ1-2, with 7 nucleotides matching TRBD1. CDR3 size: 14 residues. The trim removed 5 bases at V and 7 bases at J, leaving 10 bases unmatched. Germline lookup yields CDR1 SGHAT and CDR2 FQNNGV.

J is TRBJ2-3 and V is TRBV11-2, with D possibly called TRBD1 or TRBD2 (5 bases each). This CDR3 has 14 amino acids. V was clipped by 5 bases and J by 10 bases, with 19 bases between them. Germline V gene lookup returns CDR1 SGHAT and CDR2 FQNNGV. This CDR3 reads CASSLVTWDPPQYF. The CDR3 DNA reads as TGTGCCAGCAGCCTCGTGACGTGGGACCCCCCGCAGTATTTT.

In its sample, this clone was seen a few times. The chain carries TRBV4-1 and TRBJ2-7, with D maybe TRBD2 (6 bases). The CDR3 spans 13 residues. Trimming cost V 4 bases and J 0 bases, with 7 bases left between them. CDR1 is MGHRA, CDR2 YSYEKL, per germline. This CDR3 reads CASSRDFSYEQYF. CDR3 bases: TGCGCCAGCAGCCGGGACTTCTCCTACGAGCAGTACTTC.

This clone appeared once. The same CDR3 also results from other DNA sequences found in this sample. The V gene is TRBV7-2, the J gene TRBJ2-7; D is undetermined. V lost 4 bases and J lost 1, with 5 bases in between. Germline CDR1 SGHTA, CDR2 FQGNSA. The CDR3 is made up of 12 amino acids. The CDR3 protein is CASSSSSYEQYF. The DNA for the CDR3 is TGTGCCAGCAGCTCGTCTTCCTACGAGCAGTACTTC.

This chain uses TRBV7-9 with TRBJ2-7, with 16 bases fitting TRBD2. The CDR3 is 18 residues long. The V and J ends lost 5 bases and 4 bases, in that order; junction bases with no gene match: 11. Germline V CDR1 and CDR2: SEHNR, FQNEAQ (reference sequence). The CDR3 DNA reads as TGTGCCAGCAGCCCCCTAGCCGGGACTAGCGGGAGGGCTTACGAGCAGTACTTC. This translates into CASSPLAGTSGRAYEQYF. The entire variable domain, with the rest obtained from reference TRBV7-9 and TRBJ2-7, is as follows: DTGVSQNPRHKITKRGQNVTFRCDPISEHNRLYWYRQTLGQGPEFLTYFQNEAQLEKSRLLSDRFSAERPKGSFSTLEIQRTEQGDSAMYLCASSPLAGTSGRAYEQYFGPGTRLTVT.

V usage is TRBV11-2 and J usage is TRBJ2-7; no firm D call. V dropped 5 bases and J dropped 3 bases, with 14 bases sitting between them. Germline CDR1 is SGHAT and CDR2 is FQNNGV. The CDR3 length is 14 residues. The CDR3 DNA reads as TGTGCCAGCAGCGCCCTAAATTGGGGCTACGAGCAGTACTTC. Amino acid sequence: CASSALNWGYEQYF.

This rearrangement joins TRBV29-1 to TRBJ2-2; 7 bases match TRBD1. The junction had 13 bases not matched to a gene; V was cut back by 7 bases and J by 5 bases. The CDR3 is 15 residues long. The germline V gene has CDR1 SQVTM and CDR2 ANQGSEA. CDR3 protein: CSGGTASVGTGELFF. DNA for the CDR3: TGCAGCGGTGGGACAGCCTCTGTGGGGACCGGGGAGCTGTTTTTT.

The chain employs TRBV5-4 and TRBJ1-2; 8 bases align to TRBD1. V trimming: 4 bases; J trimming: 4 bases; junction bases outside the gene matches: 6. This CDR3 spans 14 amino acids. Germline lookup yields CDR1 SGHNT and CDR2 YYREEE (reference sequence). The CDR3 region is CASSAGQGIYGYTF. The CDR3 DNA follows: TGTGCCAGCAGCGCCGGACAGGGAATCTATGGCTACACCTTC. Full variable domain (missing parts from reference TRBV5-4 and TRBJ1-2): ETGVTQSPTHLIKTRGQQVTLRCSSQSGHNTVSWYQQALGQGPQFIFQYYREEENGRGNFPPRFSGLQFPNYSSELNVNALELDDSALYLCASSAGQGIYGYTFGSGTRLTVV.

Notes on this clone: A much larger clone differs by one base, so this may be a read error. Other DNA variants within this sample encode the same CDR3. The chain is built from TRBV9 and TRBJ2-1; tentative D call: TRBD1 (5 bases). V was pared by 0 bases and J by 4 bases, with 5 bases between. This CDR3 is 13 amino acids long. Germline V gene sequence: CDR1 SGDLS, CDR2 YYNGEE. The CDR3 spells CASSVEGYNEQFF. DNA for the CDR3: TGTGCCAGCAGCGTAGAGGGGTACAATGAGCAGTTCTTC.

J is TRBJ1-3 and V is TRBV28; D remains ambiguous. This CDR3 comprises 16 residues. Germline values: CDR1 MDHEN, CDR2 SYDVKM. Deletions cut 5 bases from V and 0 bases from J, with 14 bases between. The CDR3 nucleotides read TGTGCCAGCAGTCCATCGGACGGGCTCTCTGGAAACACCATATATTTT. Protein product: CASSPSDGLSGNTIYF.

This clone was seen at least ten times. The same CDR3 is also encoded by other DNA sequences in this sample. The chain has TRBV28 and TRBJ1-5; perhaps TRBD1 as D (6 bases). The germline V gene has CDR1 MDHEN and CDR2 SYDVKM. The V end lost 8 bases, the J end lost 9 bases, and 20 bases lay between the germline ends. This CDR3 spans 14 amino acids. The CDR3 DNA is TGTGCCAGCGTATCAGCAGGCCGGGGGCGGCCCCAGCATTTT. Its translation: CASVSAGRGRPQHF.

The chain links TRBV5-1 to TRBJ2-6, with D hard to call. CDR3 length: 17 amino acids. V lost 0 bases and J 2 bases, leaving 12 bases between the germline ends. Germline V CDR1 and CDR2: SGHRS, YFSETQ. CDR3 loop: CASSLGPIETGANVLTF. The CDR3 DNA follows: TGCGCCAGCAGCTTGGGCCCCATCGAGACTGGGGCCAACGTCCTGACTTTC.

The V gene is TRBV7-9, the J gene TRBJ2-7, with 8 bases lining up with TRBD1. Germline loops: CDR1 SEHNR, CDR2 FQNEAQ (reference sequence). This CDR3 comprises 14 residues. After removal of 10 bases from V and 0 bases from J, the junction contained 8 bases not matched to a gene. The chain's CDR3 is CATSGQGSSYEQYF. The CDR3 DNA sequence: TGTGCCACCTCCGGACAGGGAAGCTCCTACGAGCAGTACTTC. The full variable domain, its missing parts supplied by reference TRBV7-9 and TRBJ2-7, is DTGVSQNPRHKITKRGQNVTFRCDPISEHNRLYWYRQTLGQGPEFLTYFQNEAQLEKSRLLSDRFSAERPKGSFSTLEIQRTEQGDSAMYLCATSGQGSSYEQYFGPGTRLTVT.

The rearrangement uses TRBV7-2 and TRBJ2-7; D gene unclear. The V end lost 1 base, the J end lost 3 bases, and 10 bases lay between the germline ends. Germline V gene data show CDR1 as SGHTA and CDR2 as FQGNSA. The CDR3 loop spans 14 amino acids. The CDR3 sequence is CASSLGSPRYEQYF. In DNA form, the CDR3 reads TGTGCCAGCAGCTTAGGGTCACCTCGCTACGAGCAGTACTTC.